What follows are 11 T cell receptor beta chains derived from one specimen sequenced in a study of cytomegalovirus exposure and HLA in healthy donors. Here immunoSEQ multiplex PCR was the method, and the copy in TCRdb shows in-frame clones only, minus some. The table records under 150,000 clones, around nine tenths of them present only once. Material for sequencing was PBMCs. Source of these receptors: a woman aged 18-35 years in good health and CMV-seropositive.

Concerning this clone itself: Other DNA sequences in the same sample also yield this CDR3. The gene calls are TRBV29-1 and TRBJ2-3, with D maybe TRBD2 (6 bases). Germline-derived CDR1 and CDR2 are SQVTM and ANQGSEA. The CDR3 runs 14 residues. Trimming shortened V by 4 bases and J by 1 base, and 12 bases separated the two germline ends. In DNA form, the CDR3 reads TGCAGCGTTGCGACGGGAGCAGGCACAGATACGCAGTATTTT. Translated: CSVATGAGTDTQYF.

The chain recombines TRBV18 with TRBJ1-1; no definite D call. V gave up 4 bases and J gave up 7 bases, with 7 bases separating them. Germline lookup yields CDR1 KGHSH and CDR2 LQKENI. The CDR3 consists of 11 residues. The chain's CDR3 is CASSLESEAFF. CDR3 DNA sequence: TGTGCCAGCTCACTTGAGAGTGAAGCTTTCTTT.

This clone was seen only once. This chain joins TRBV9 and TRBJ2-3; 11 positions match TRBD2. Germline CDR1 reads SGDLS; CDR2 reads YYNGEE. Unmatched junction bases numbered 9, after V lost 5 bases and J lost 4 bases. The length of the CDR3 is 16 residues. CDR3 DNA sequence: TGTGCCAGCAGTGAGACACTAGCGGGAGTTGCAGATACGCAGTATTTT. Residues: CASSETLAGVADTQYF.

The genes are TRBV11-2 and TRBJ2-3; weak D call: TRBD2 (5 bases). Trimming pared 1 base from V and 6 bases from J, leaving 14 bases between. The germline V gene has CDR1 SGHAT and CDR2 FQNNGV. CDR3 length: 15 amino acids. The CDR3 coding sequence is TGTGCCAGCAGCTTAGCCCCTAGCCGTCCCGATACGCAGTATTTT. This sequence encodes CASSLAPSRPDTQYF.

The V gene is TRBV7-8, the J gene TRBJ1-1, with no clear D. V was trimmed by 0 bases and J by 4 bases, leaving 9 bases between them. The CDR3 runs 14 residues. The germline V gene has CDR1 SGHVS and CDR2 FQNEAQ. CDR3: CASSLARGGTEAFF. CDR3 in DNA: TGTGCCAGCAGCTTAGCTCGGGGAGGCACTGAAGCTTTCTTT.

The chain has TRBV5-4 and TRBJ1-2; no firm D call. There are 15 residues in the CDR3. Germline V lookup: CDR1 SGHNT, CDR2 YYREEE (reference sequence). Between the trimmed V and J ends, which lost 1 base and 2 bases, there was a span of 12 bases. Here the CDR3 DNA reads TGTGCCAGCAGCTTGACCGGGGTGGGGAACTATGGCTACACCTTC. Its protein product is CASSLTGVGNYGYTF. The full variable domain, its missing parts supplied by reference TRBV5-4 and TRBJ1-2, is ETGVTQSPTHLIKTRGQQVTLRCSSQSGHNTVSWYQQALGQGPQFIFQYYREEENGRGNFPPRFSGLQFPNYSSELNVNALELDDSALYLCASSLTGVGNYGYTFGSGTRLTVV.

The chain uses TRBV5-1 and TRBJ1-2; D gene uncertain. Germline assignment: CDR1 SGHRS and CDR2 YFSETQ. This CDR3 has 12 residues. The V gene lost 3 bases and the J gene lost 3 bases, with 6 bases spanning the gap. The CDR3 bases are TGCGCCAGCAGCTCTACGGACTATGGCTACACCTTC. This gives the protein CASSSTDYGYTF.

This sequence joins TRBV19 and TRBJ2-5; TRBD2 matches at 9 bases. Germline CDR1 reads LNHDA; CDR2 reads SQIVND (reference sequence). This CDR3 is 16 amino acids long. V shed 3 bases, J shed 5 bases, and the junction held 10 bases outside the gene matches. The CDR3 spells CASSIGSGSFFETQYF. The CDR3 DNA reads TGTGCCAGTAGTATTGGTAGCGGGAGCTTTTTTGAGACCCAGTACTTC. The complete variable domain, with remaining parts taken from reference TRBV19 and TRBJ2-5, reads DGGITQSPKYLFRKEGQNVTLSCEQNLNHDAMYWYRQDPGQGLRLIYYSQIVNDFQKGDIAEGYSVSREKKESFPLTVTSAQKNPTAFYLCASSIGSGSFFETQYFGPGTRLLVL.

This rearrangement joins TRBV5-1 to TRBJ2-7; TRBD1 is a possible D gene (6 bases). Germline V CDR1 and CDR2: SGHRS, YFSETQ. Between the trimmed V and J ends, which lost 4 bases and 1 base, there was a span of 12 bases. This CDR3 has 14 amino acids. CDR3 protein: CASSLIQGSYEQYF. The CDR3 nucleotides read TGCGCCAGCAGCCTTATTCAGGGGTCCTACGAGCAGTACTTC. The variable domain in full, completed from reference TRBV5-1 and TRBJ2-7, reads KAGVTQTPRYLIKTRGQQVTLSCSPISGHRSVSWYQQTPGQGLQFLFEYFSETQRNKGNFPGRFSGRQFSNSRSEMNVSTLELGDSALYLCASSLIQGSYEQYFGPGTRLTVT.

This rearrangement joins TRBV5-4 to TRBJ1-3, with D maybe TRBD1 (6 bases). V shed 0 bases and J shed 0 bases, with 10 bases lying between them. The V gene's germline CDR1 is SGHNT and CDR2 YYREEE (reference sequence). The CDR3 length is 16 residues. The CDR3 nucleotides read TGTGCCAGCAGCTTGGGAGGGGGAAACTCTGGAAACACCATATATTTT. This sequence encodes CASSLGGGNSGNTIYF.

The chain joins TRBV19 to TRBJ1-5, with TRBD1 as a possible D gene (6 bases). Trimming removed 8 bases at V and 9 bases at J, with 17 bases between. Germline CDR1 LNHDA, CDR2 SQIVND (reference sequence). CDR3 length equals 13 residues. The CDR3 DNA sequence: TGTGCCAGTTCAAGTGGGGGCCCCCGGCCCCAGCATTTT. Translating it yields CASSSGGPRPQHF. The full variable domain, with the rest looked up from reference TRBV19 and TRBJ1-5, is DGGITQSPKYLFRKEGQNVTLSCEQNLNHDAMYWYRQDPGQGLRLIYYSQIVNDFQKGDIAEGYSVSREKKESFPLTVTSAQKNPTAFYLCASSSGGPRPQHFGDGTRLSIL.